This TCR beta chain was recovered during a study of regulatory T cells in long-lasting Graves disease. This clonotype was counted a few times. iRepertoire HTBI primers and Arm-PCR of CDR3 regions built TCR beta libraries. MiXCR, run by TCRdb on the multiplex PCR reads, gives a single entry per CDR3 protein. The data hold about 470,000 distinct CDR3 sequences, with less than 25% observed a single time. Time point here: persistent/refractory GD, antithyroid drugs over 5 years with positive TRAb. The TCR library was prepared using RNA isolated from PBMCs. Germline V CDR1 and CDR2: DFQATT, SNEGSKA (reference sequence). CDR3 length equals 13 residues. The V and J ends lost 6 bases and 3 bases respectively, with 14 bases between them.

This sequence was found in a female donor with Graves disease. The source material was peripheral blood mononuclear cells (PBMCs), sampled when the disease was refractory, from a patient treated with antithyroid drugs. J is TRBJ1-1 and V is TRBV20-1; possibly TRBD1 for D (5 bases). CDR3 loop: CSATTDRHTEAFF. The CDR3 DNA reads as TGCAGTGCCACAACTGACAGACACACTGAAGCTTTCTTT.